This T cell receptor (beta chain) was documented in a study of CD8+CD57+ T cells in acquired aplastic anemia. Genomic DNA served as template for TCR beta VDJ and CDR3 profiling. Using its own MiXCR run on the reads, TCRdb lists one record per CDR3 protein. The data contain under 200,000 distinct CDR3 sequences, around three fifths of them singletons. CDR1 DFQATT and CDR2 SNEGSKA come from the germline V gene (reference sequence). The V gene lost 5 bases and the J gene lost 6 bases, with 17 bases spanning the gap. This CDR3 comprises 15 residues. The sample comprised sorted CD4+, CD8+, or CD8+CD57+ T cells (not recorded which) from PBMCs. This chain connects TRBV20-1 to TRBJ1-6; D uncertain. The TCR was taken from a human donor with severe aplastic anemia or a healthy control (not recorded which). The CDR3 loop reads CSASSAREPNSPLHF. In DNA, the CDR3 is TGCAGTGCTTCCTCAGCTCGGGAGCCTAATTCACCCCTCCACTTT.